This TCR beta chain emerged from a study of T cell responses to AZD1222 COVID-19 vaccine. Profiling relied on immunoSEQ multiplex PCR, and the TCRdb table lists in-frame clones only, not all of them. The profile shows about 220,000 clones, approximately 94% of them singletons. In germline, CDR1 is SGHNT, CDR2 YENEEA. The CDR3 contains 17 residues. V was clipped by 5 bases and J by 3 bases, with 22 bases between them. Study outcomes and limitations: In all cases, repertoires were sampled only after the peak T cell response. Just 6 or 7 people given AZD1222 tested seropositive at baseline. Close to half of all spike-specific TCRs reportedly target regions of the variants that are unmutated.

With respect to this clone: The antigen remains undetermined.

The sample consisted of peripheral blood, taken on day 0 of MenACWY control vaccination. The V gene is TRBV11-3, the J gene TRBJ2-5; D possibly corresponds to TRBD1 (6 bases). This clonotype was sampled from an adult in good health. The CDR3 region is CASSEDSRDTLKETQYF. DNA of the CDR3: TGTGCCAGCAGCGAAGACTCCCGGGACACCCTTAAAGAGACCCAGTACTTC.